The 25 T cell receptor beta chains below were found in one sample sequenced in a study. TCRdb fed the 5' RACE reads into MiXCR, producing one record per CDR3 protein. This table holds 5,200 or so distinct CDR3 sequences, around 70% found once. The sample was naive CD4+ T cells sorted from blood. Subset: naive CD4+ T cells, CD4+CD45RA+CD25-. Receptors were obtained from a female donor with breast cancer.

The rearrangement joins TRBV28 to TRBJ2-5; 8 nucleotides line up with TRBD2. Unmatched junction bases numbered 8, after V lost 7 bases and J lost 1 base. The CDR3 length is 15 residues. Germline-derived CDR1 and CDR2 are MDHEN and SYDVKM. The CDR3 coding sequence is TGTGCCAGCATTAAAGCGGGAGCAGTCCAAGAGACCCAGTACTTC. It is translated as CASIKAGAVQETQYF.

Here the CDR3 reads CASSLMTPDNSPLHF. CDR3 in DNA: TGTGCCAGCAGTTTGATGACTCCTGATAATTCACCCCTCCACTTT. The chain joins TRBV12-3 or TRBV12-4 to TRBJ1-6; D gene unclear. V gave up 3 bases and J gave up 5 bases, with 11 bases separating them. CDR3 length: 15 amino acids.

The chain uses TRBV7-3 and TRBJ2-1; 7 positions match TRBD1. The CDR3 has 15 amino acids. J lost 2 bases, V lost 1 base, and 2 bases had no gene match. CDR1 SGHTA and CDR2 FQGTGA come from the germline V gene. CDR3 protein: CASSLNQGAYNEQFF. The CDR3 nucleotides are TGTGCCAGCAGCTTAAATCAGGGGGCCTACAATGAGCAGTTCTTC.

The chain carries TRBV24-1 and TRBJ2-1; 8 nucleotides align to TRBD2. The CDR3 is 16 residues long. Trimming removed 3 bases from V and 0 bases from J; junction bases left unmatched: 3. In germline, CDR1 is KGHDR, CDR2 SFDVKD. For the CDR3, the DNA is TGTGCCACCAGTGATCCCAGCGGGAGCTCCTACAATGAGCAGTTCTTC. Translated, it gives CATSDPSGSSYNEQFF.

This clonotype has a handful of counts. The V gene is TRBV11-2, the J gene TRBJ2-2, with D possibly being TRBD1 or TRBD2 (5 bases each). The CDR3 consists of 12 residues. The V gene's germline CDR1 is SGHAT and CDR2 FQNNGV. V gave up 8 bases and J gave up 6 bases, with 10 bases separating them. This chain's CDR3 is CASGRDPGELFF. The DNA for the CDR3 is TGTGCCAGCGGTCGGGACCCCGGGGAGCTGTTTTTT. Filled out from reference TRBV11-2 and TRBJ2-2, the complete variable domain reads EAGVAQSPRYKIIEKRQSVAFWCNPISGHATLYWYQQILGQGPKLLIQFQNNGVVDDSQLPKDRFSAERLKGVDSTLKIQPAKLEDSAVYLCASGRDPGELFFGEGSRLTVL.

V usage is TRBV15 and J usage is TRBJ2-7, with 9 bases that match TRBD1. Germline trimming cut 0 bases from V and 7 bases from J; bases unmatched to any gene: 4. This CDR3 contains 14 residues. The germline V gene has CDR1 LNHNV and CDR2 YYDKDF (reference sequence). The CDR3 reads CATSRDGTGWEQYF. Written as DNA, the CDR3 is TGTGCCACCAGCAGAGACGGGACAGGGTGGGAGCAGTACTTC.

A few counts support this clonotype. This sequence joins TRBV11-2 and TRBJ2-5; TRBD2 agrees at 13 bases. This CDR3 is 15 amino acids long. In germline, CDR1 is SGHAT, CDR2 FQNNGV. V was pared by 2 bases and J by 5 bases, with 2 bases of the junction left unmatched. DNA of the CDR3: TGTGCCAGCAGCTTAACTAGCGGGGGGGCTGAGACCCAGTACTTC. This gives the protein CASSLTSGGAETQYF.

The rearrangement uses TRBV20-1 and TRBJ1-3; D unresolved. V was cut by 3 bases and J by 3 bases, with 3 bases left in between. Germline CDR1 DFQATT, CDR2 SNEGSKA (reference sequence). The CDR3 covers 11 residues. The CDR3: CSASDGNTIYF. The CDR3 nucleotides are TGCAGTGCTAGTGATGGAAACACCATATATTTT.

The rearrangement joins TRBV29-1 to TRBJ1-2, with a weak D call TRBD1 (5 bases). Germline CDR1 and CDR2: SQVTM and ANQGSEA. This CDR3 comprises 11 residues. The ends were cut back, 4 bases at V and 8 bases at J, with 11 bases in the middle. The chain's CDR3 is CSVAVGLGYTF. In nucleotides, the CDR3 is TGCAGCGTTGCCGTGGGGCTGGGCTACACCTTC.

The rearrangement joins TRBV30 to TRBJ2-4; D perhaps matches TRBD2 (6 bases). Germline-derived CDR1 and CDR2 are GTSNPN and SVGIG (reference sequence). This CDR3 region has 14 residues. V was trimmed by 3 bases and J by 0 bases, leaving 9 bases between them. The CDR3 loop reads CAWSPGVAKNIQYF. CDR3 in DNA: TGTGCCTGGAGCCCGGGGGTAGCCAAAAACATTCAGTACTTC.

A few counts support this clonotype. The chain joins TRBV11-3 to TRBJ2-3; D might be TRBD1 (5 bases). V was shortened by 1 base and J by 4 bases, with 6 bases between the two germline ends. Germline values: CDR1 SGHNT, CDR2 YENEEA. This CDR3 contains 13 residues. This CDR3 is CASSLAGPDTQYF. In DNA form, the CDR3 reads TGTGCCAGCAGCTTAGCAGGGCCAGATACGCAGTATTTT.

The chain joins TRBV5-1 to TRBJ2-1; 10 bases match TRBD2. V shed 0 bases, J shed 6 bases, and the junction held 3 bases outside the gene matches. CDR1 and CDR2 from the germline V gene are SGHRS and YFSETQ. CDR3 size: 15 residues. The CDR3, as DNA: TGCGCCAGCAGCTTGGGACTAGCGGGCTCCAATGAGCAGTTCTTC. It translates to CASSLGLAGSNEQFF.

This sequence joins TRBV28 and TRBJ1-2; the match to TRBD1 covers 9 bases. Germline CDR1 is MDHEN and CDR2 is SYDVKM. The J segment lost 0 bases and the V segment lost 2 bases, leaving 13 bases of the junction unmatched. This CDR3 contains 19 residues. In DNA, the CDR3 is TGTGCCAGCAGTTTAGTTTCCGGGACAGGGTTCGTGGCTAACTATGGCTACACCTTC. Encoded protein: CASSLVSGTGFVANYGYTF.

The chain combines TRBV5-1 with TRBJ1-1; TRBD1 matches at 9 bases. V was clipped by 4 bases and J by 5 bases; unmatched bases: 9. Looked up from germline, CDR1 is SGHRS and CDR2 is YFSETQ. This CDR3 comprises 15 residues. The CDR3 is CASSVTGGARTEAFF. The CDR3, as DNA: TGCGCCAGCAGCGTTACAGGGGGCGCGAGGACTGAAGCTTTCTTT. The complete variable domain, with remaining parts taken from reference TRBV5-1 and TRBJ1-1, reads KAGVTQTPRYLIKTRGQQVTLSCSPISGHRSVSWYQQTPGQGLQFLFEYFSETQRNKGNFPGRFSGRQFSNSRSEMNVSTLELGDSALYLCASSVTGGARTEAFFGQGTRLTVV.

This clonotype was seen a handful of times. The V call is TRBV20-1, the J call TRBJ2-5; D perhaps matches TRBD2 (8 bases). Germline V gene sequence: CDR1 DFQATT, CDR2 SNEGSKA (reference sequence). This CDR3 has 12 amino acids. The CDR3 nucleotides read TGCAGCGGGAGGACTAGCCAGGGGGCCCAGTACTTC. This codes for CSGRTSQGAQYF.

This chain joins TRBV12-3 or TRBV12-4 and TRBJ1-1, with 8 bases lining up with TRBD1. The CDR3 has 14 amino acids. V lost 6 bases, J lost 2 bases, and 5 bases stayed unmatched. The CDR3 region is CASSQTGENTEAFF. The DNA of the CDR3 is TGTGCCAGCAGCCAGACAGGGGAAAACACTGAAGCTTTCTTT.

This chain joins TRBV6-1 and TRBJ1-1; a possible D gene is TRBD1 (6 bases). The CDR3 spans 13 residues. Trimming pared 2 bases from V and 5 bases from J, leaving 9 bases between. Germline lookup yields CDR1 MNHNS and CDR2 SASEGT. CDR3 sequence (DNA): TGTGCCAGCAGTGAAATAGGGGGAACTGAAGCTTTCTTT. This sequence encodes CASSEIGGTEAFF.

This clonotype was seen more than once but under ten times. This chain links TRBV4-2 with TRBJ2-3; D call uncertain. Germline V gene sequence: CDR1 LGHNA, CDR2 YNFKEQ. V lost 0 bases, J lost 3 bases, and 13 bases lay in between. The CDR3 has 16 residues. The DNA for the CDR3 is TGTGCCAGCAGCCAAGAGGCCAGCCCCCGAACAGATACGCAGTATTTT. It is translated as CASSQEASPRTDTQYF.

The chain joins TRBV20-1 to TRBJ2-7; D assignment may be TRBD1 or TRBD2 (5 bases each). The CDR3 runs to 13 residues. Germline loops: CDR1 DFQATT, CDR2 SNEGSKA (reference sequence). Trimming removed 6 bases from V and 1 base from J, with 13 bases in between. CDR3 region: CSASRGGSYEQYF. The CDR3 DNA reads as TGCAGTGCCTCCCGGGGCGGATCCTACGAGCAGTACTTC.

V gene TRBV7-2 combines with J gene TRBJ2-7; D uncertain. V was trimmed by 0 bases and J by 4 bases, leaving 7 bases between them. This CDR3 region has 13 residues. CDR1 and CDR2 from the germline V gene are SGHTA and FQGNSA. Here the CDR3 reads CASSLARRYEQYF. The CDR3 DNA reads TGTGCCAGCAGCTTAGCGCGACGTTACGAGCAGTACTTC.

The rearrangement links TRBV18 to TRBJ2-5, with TRBD2 as a possible D gene (7 bases). This CDR3 region has 15 residues. The V end lost 4 bases, the J end lost 2 bases, and 14 bases lay between the germline ends. CDR1 KGHSH and CDR2 LQKENI come from the germline V gene. The CDR3 loop is CASSLAGGRQETQYF. CDR3 in DNA: TGTGCCAGCTCACTGGCCGGGGGGCGGCAAGAGACCCAGTACTTC.

The CDR3 reads CASSRTSGSYEQYF. For the CDR3, the DNA is TGTGCCAGCAGCAGGACTAGCGGTTCCTACGAGCAGTACTTC. This chain links TRBV7-2 with TRBJ2-7; 10 bases are a match to TRBD2. With V trimmed by 5 bases and J by 1 base, 2 bases remained unmatched. Germline V CDR1 and CDR2: SGHTA, FQGNSA. The CDR3 extends over 14 amino acids.

Only a few counts were recorded for this clonotype. V usage is TRBV20-1 and J usage is TRBJ2-5, with unresolved D. In germline, CDR1 is DFQATT, CDR2 SNEGSKA (reference sequence). This CDR3 is built from 12 residues. Trimming removed 3 bases from V and 4 bases from J, with 9 bases in between. The CDR3 spells CSASDSLETQYF. CDR3 sequence (DNA): TGCAGTGCTAGCGATAGTTTAGAGACCCAGTACTTC.

This chain links TRBV20-1 with TRBJ2-2; D is uncertain. V lost 1 base to trimming and J lost 3 bases, with 12 bases between them. The CDR3 is made up of 15 amino acids. The germline V gene encodes CDR1 DFQATT and CDR2 SNEGSKA (reference sequence). The DNA of the CDR3 is TGCAGTGCTAGAGCCTCCGGACGCGACACCGGGGAGCTGTTTTTT. Protein sequence: CSARASGRDTGELFF.

Comments on this clonotype: At one end the junction does not follow the germline gene, possibly because of a read error. This chain links TRBV4-2 with TRBJ1-2; D is perhaps TRBD1 (5 bases). CDR1 is LGHNA and CDR2 is YNFKEQ in the germline V gene. The CDR3 is made up of 16 amino acids. The CDR3 here is CASSQEGQGVDYGYTF. DNA of the CDR3: TGTGCCAGCAGCCAAGAAGGCCAGGGAGTTGACTACGGCTACACCTTC.